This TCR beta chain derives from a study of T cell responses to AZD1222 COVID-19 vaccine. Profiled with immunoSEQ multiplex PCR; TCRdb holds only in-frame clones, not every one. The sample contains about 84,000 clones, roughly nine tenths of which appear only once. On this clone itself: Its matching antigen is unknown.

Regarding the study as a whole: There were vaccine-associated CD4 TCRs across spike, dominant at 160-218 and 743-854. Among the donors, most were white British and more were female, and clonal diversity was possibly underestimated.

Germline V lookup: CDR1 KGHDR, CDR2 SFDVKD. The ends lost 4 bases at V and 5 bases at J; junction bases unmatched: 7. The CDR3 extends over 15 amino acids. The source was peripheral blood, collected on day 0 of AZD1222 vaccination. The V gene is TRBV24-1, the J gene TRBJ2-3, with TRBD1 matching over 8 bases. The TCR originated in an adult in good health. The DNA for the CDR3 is TGTGCCACCAGTGACACAGGGGGAGGAAGAGATACGCAGTATTTT. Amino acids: CATSDTGGGRDTQYF.